This T cell receptor (beta chain) was documented in a study of glioma-infiltrating T cells. The iRepertoire nested amplicon-rescue multiplex PCR amplified TCR alpha and beta CDR3s from RNA. Input was roughly 100-450 ng of tissue mRNA or PBMC total RNA. TCRdb itself ran the multiplex PCR reads through MiXCR, one entry per CDR3 protein. The data show approximately 90,000 distinct CDR3 sequences, about 23% seen once. The length of the CDR3 is 15 residues. Germline-derived CDR1 and CDR2 are ENHRY and SYGVKD. The V and J ends lost 5 bases and 0 bases respectively, with 12 bases between them. This clonotype was seen many times.

Source material: glioma tissue, nonneoplastic brain tissue, or PBMCs (not recorded which). The chain carries TRBV10-3 and TRBJ2-3; D remains unclear. The sequence derives from a human donor with low-grade glioma or glioblastoma, undergoing nonglioma brain surgery, or in good health (not recorded which). The CDR3: CAISPDGLSTDTQYF. CDR3 in DNA: TGTGCCATCAGTCCGGACGGTCTTAGCACAGATACGCAGTATTTT.